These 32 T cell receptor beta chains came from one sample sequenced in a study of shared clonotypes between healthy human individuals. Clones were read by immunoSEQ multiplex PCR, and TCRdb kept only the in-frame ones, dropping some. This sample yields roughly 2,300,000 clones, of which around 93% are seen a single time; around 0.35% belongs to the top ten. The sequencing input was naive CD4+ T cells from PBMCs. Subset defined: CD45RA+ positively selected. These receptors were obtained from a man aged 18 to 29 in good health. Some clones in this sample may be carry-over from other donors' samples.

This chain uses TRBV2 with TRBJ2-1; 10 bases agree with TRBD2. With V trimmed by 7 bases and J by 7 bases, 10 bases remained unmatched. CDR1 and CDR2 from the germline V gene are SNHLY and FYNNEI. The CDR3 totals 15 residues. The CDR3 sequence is CASTTRASGSNEQFF. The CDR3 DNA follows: TGTGCCAGCACCACGAGGGCTAGCGGGAGTAATGAGCAGTTCTTC. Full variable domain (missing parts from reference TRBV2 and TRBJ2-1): EPEVTQTPSHQVTQMGQEVILRCVPISNHLYFYWYRQILGQKVEFLVSFYNNEISEKSEIFDDQFSVERPDGSNFTLKIRSTKLEDSAMYFCASTTRASGSNEQFFGPGTRLTVL.

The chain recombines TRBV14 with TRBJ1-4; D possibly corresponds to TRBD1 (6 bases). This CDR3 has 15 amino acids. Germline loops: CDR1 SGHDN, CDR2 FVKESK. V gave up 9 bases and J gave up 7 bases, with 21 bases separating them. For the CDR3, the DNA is TGTGCCAGTTCCCTACGCGCAGGGGCCGGTGAAAAACTGTTTTTT. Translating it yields CASSLRAGAGEKLFF.

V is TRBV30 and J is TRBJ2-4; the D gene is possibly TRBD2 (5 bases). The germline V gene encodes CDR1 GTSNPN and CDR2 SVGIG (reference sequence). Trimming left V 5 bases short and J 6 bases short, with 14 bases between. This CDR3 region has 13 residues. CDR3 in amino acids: CAWGSGPGNIQYF. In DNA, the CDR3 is TGTGCCTGGGGAAGCGGTCCTGGAAACATTCAGTACTTC.

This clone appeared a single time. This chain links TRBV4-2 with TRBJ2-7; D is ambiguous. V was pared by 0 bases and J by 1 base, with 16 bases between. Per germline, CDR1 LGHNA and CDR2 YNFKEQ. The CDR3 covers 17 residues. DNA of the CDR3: TGTGCCAGCAGCCAAGATCTTCACACTGAGAGGTCCTACGAGCAGTACTTC. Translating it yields CASSQDLHTERSYEQYF.

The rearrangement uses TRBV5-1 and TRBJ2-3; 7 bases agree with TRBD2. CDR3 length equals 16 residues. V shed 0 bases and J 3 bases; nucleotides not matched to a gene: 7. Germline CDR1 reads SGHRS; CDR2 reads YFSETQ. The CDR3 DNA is TGCGCCAGCAGCTTGGTTGCGGGGGACCTTACAGATACGCAGTATTTT. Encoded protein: CASSLVAGDLTDTQYF.

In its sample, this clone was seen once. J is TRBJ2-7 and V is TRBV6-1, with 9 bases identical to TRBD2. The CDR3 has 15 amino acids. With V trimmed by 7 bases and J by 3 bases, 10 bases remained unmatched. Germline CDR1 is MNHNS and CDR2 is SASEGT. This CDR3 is CASMVALSGSYEQYF. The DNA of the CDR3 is TGTGCCAGCATGGTGGCCCTTAGCGGGAGCTACGAGCAGTACTTC.

CDR3 protein: CASRVRGIDTQYF. As DNA, the CDR3 is TGTGCCAGCAGGGTCAGGGGAATAGATACGCAGTATTTT. The gene calls are TRBV6-6 and TRBJ2-3; D possibly corresponds to TRBD1 (6 bases). Trimming stripped 6 bases from V and 5 bases from J, with 12 bases between. This CDR3 region has 13 residues. Germline values: CDR1 MNHNY, CDR2 SVGAGI (reference sequence).

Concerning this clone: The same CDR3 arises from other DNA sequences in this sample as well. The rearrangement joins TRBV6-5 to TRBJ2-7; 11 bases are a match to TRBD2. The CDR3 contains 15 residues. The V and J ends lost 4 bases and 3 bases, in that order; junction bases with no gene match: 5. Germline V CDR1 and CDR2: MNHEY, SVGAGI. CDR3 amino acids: CASSSGTSGLYEQYF. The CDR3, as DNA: TGTGCCAGCAGTTCCGGGACTAGCGGACTCTACGAGCAGTACTTC.

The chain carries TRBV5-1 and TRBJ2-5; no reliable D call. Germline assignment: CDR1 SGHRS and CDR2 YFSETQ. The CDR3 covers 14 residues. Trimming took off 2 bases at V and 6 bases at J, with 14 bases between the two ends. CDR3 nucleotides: TGCGCCAGCAGCTTCGGTGGCCTCGACCAGACCCAGTACTTC. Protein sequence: CASSFGGLDQTQYF.

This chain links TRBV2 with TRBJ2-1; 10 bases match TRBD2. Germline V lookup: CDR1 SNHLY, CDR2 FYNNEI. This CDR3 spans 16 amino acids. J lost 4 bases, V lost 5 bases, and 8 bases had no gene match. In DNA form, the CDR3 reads TGTGCCAGCAGTTTCTCCGGACTAGCGGTATACAATGAGCAGTTCTTC. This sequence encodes CASSFSGLAVYNEQFF.

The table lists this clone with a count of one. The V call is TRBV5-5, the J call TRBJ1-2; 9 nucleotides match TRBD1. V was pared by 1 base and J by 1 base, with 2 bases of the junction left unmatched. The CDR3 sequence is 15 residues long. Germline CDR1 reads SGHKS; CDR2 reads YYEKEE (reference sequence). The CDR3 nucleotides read TGTGCCAGCAGCTTGCGGGACAGGGTTAACTATGGCTACACCTTC. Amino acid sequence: CASSLRDRVNYGYTF.

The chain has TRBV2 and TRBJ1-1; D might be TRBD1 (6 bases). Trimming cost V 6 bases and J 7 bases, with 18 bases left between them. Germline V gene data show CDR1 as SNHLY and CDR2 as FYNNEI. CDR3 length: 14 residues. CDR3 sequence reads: CASSDDRTTNEAFF. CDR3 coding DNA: TGTGCCAGCAGCGATGACAGGACGACAAATGAAGCTTTCTTT. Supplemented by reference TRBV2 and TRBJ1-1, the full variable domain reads EPEVTQTPSHQVTQMGQEVILRCVPISNHLYFYWYRQILGQKVEFLVSFYNNEISEKSEIFDDQFSVERPDGSNFTLKIRSTKLEDSAMYFCASSDDRTTNEAFFGQGTRLTVV.

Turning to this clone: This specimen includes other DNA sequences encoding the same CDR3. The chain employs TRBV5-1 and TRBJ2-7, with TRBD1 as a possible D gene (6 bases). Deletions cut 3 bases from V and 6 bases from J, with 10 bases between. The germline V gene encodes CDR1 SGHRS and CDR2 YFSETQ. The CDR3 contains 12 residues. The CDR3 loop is CASSSQGGEQYF. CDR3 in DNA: TGCGCCAGCAGCTCACAGGGTGGCGAGCAGTACTTC.

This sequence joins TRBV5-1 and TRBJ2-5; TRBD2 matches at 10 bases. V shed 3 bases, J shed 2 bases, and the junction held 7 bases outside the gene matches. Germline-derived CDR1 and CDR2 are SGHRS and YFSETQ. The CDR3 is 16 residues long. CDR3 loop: CASSSETSGSQETQYF. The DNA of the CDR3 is TGCGCCAGCAGCTCCGAGACTAGCGGGTCACAAGAGACCCAGTACTTC.

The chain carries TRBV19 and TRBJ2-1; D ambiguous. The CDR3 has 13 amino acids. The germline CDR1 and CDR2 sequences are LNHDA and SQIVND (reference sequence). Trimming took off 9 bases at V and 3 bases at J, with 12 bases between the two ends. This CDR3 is CASAFGVYNEQFF. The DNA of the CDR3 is TGTGCCAGCGCATTTGGGGTCTACAATGAGCAGTTCTTC.

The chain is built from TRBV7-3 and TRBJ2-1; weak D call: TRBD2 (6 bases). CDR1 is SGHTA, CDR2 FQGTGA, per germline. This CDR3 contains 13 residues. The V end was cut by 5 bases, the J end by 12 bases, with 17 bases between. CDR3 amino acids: CASSLTKLAPQFF. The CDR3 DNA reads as TGTGCCAGCAGCCTGACCAAACTAGCACCGCAGTTCTTC.

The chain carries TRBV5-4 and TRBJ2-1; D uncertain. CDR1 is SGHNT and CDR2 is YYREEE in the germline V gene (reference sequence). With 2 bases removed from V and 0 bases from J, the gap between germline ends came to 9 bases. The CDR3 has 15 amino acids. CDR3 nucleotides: TGTGCCAGCAGCTTTTCGGCCCTCTCCTACAATGAGCAGTTCTTC. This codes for CASSFSALSYNEQFF.

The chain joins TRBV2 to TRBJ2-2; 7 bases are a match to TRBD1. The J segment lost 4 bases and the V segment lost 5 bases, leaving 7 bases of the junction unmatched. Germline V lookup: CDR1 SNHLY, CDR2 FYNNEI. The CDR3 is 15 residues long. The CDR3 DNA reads TGTGCCAGCAGTACAGACAGGGCTATCACCGGGGAGCTGTTTTTT. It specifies CASSTDRAITGELFF.

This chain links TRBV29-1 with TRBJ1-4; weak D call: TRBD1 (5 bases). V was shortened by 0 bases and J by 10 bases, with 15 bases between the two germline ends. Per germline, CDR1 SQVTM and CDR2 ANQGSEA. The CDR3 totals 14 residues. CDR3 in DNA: TGCAGCGTTGAAGACGGGACTTGGGGAAGAAAACTGTTTTTT. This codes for CSVEDGTWGRKLFF.

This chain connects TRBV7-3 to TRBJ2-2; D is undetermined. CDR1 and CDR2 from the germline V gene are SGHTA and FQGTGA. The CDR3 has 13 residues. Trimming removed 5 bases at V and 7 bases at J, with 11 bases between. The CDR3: CASSLVGNGELFF. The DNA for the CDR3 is TGTGCCAGCAGCCTAGTGGGGAACGGGGAGCTGTTTTTT.

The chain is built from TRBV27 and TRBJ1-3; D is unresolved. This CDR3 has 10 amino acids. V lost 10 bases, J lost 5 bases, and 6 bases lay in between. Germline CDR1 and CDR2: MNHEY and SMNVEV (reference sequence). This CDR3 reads CANRRNTIYF. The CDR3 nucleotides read TGTGCCAACCGGAGAAACACCATATATTTT.

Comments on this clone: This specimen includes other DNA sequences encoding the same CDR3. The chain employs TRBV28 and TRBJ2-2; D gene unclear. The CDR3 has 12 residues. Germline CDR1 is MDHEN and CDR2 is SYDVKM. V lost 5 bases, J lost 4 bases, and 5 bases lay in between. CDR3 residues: CASSLLTGELFF. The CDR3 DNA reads TGTGCCAGCAGTCTTCTCACCGGGGAGCTGTTTTTT.

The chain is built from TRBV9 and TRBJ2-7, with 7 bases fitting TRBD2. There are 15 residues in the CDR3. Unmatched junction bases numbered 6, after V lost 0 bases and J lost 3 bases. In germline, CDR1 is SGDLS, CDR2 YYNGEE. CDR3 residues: CASSVGGGRDYEQYF. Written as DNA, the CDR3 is TGTGCCAGCAGCGTAGGTGGCGGGAGAGACTACGAGCAGTACTTC.

The CDR3 here is CASSPGAGGSETQYF. In DNA, the CDR3 is TGTGCCAGCAGCCCCGGCGCGGGAGGATCGGAGACCCAGTACTTC. The chain is built from TRBV28 and TRBJ2-5; 8 positions agree with TRBD2. Trimming removed 6 bases from V and 5 bases from J; junction bases left unmatched: 11. Germline values: CDR1 MDHEN, CDR2 SYDVKM. The CDR3 is 15 amino acids.

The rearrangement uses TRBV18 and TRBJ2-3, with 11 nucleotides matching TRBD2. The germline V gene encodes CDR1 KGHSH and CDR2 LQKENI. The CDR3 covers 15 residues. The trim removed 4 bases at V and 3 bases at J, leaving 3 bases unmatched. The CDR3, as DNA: TGTGCCAGCTCACAGCTAGCGGGAGGTACAGATACGCAGTATTTT. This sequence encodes CASSQLAGGTDTQYF.

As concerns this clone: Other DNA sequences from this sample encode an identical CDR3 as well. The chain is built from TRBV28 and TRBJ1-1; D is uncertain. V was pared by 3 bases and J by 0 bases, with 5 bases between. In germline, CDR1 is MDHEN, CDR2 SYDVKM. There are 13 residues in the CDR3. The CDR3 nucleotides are TGTGCCAGCAGTTTCTGGTTGAACACTGAAGCTTTCTTT. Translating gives CASSFWLNTEAFF.

The CDR3 here is CAPGRENTGELFF. The CDR3 DNA sequence: TGTGCCCCAGGACGGGAAAACACCGGGGAGCTGTTTTTT. The chain links TRBV7-9 to TRBJ2-2, with TRBD2 as a possible D gene (5 bases). The germline V and J ends were trimmed by 11 bases and 2 bases, with 12 bases remaining between them. This CDR3 comprises 13 residues. Germline CDR1 is SEHNR and CDR2 is FQNEAQ (reference sequence). Combining the CDR3 with reference TRBV7-9 and TRBJ2-2 gives the whole variable domain DTGVSQNPRHKITKRGQNVTFRCDPISEHNRLYWYRQTLGQGPEFLTYFQNEAQLEKSRLLSDRFSAERPKGSFSTLEIQRTEQGDSAMYLCAPGRENTGELFFGEGSRLTVL.

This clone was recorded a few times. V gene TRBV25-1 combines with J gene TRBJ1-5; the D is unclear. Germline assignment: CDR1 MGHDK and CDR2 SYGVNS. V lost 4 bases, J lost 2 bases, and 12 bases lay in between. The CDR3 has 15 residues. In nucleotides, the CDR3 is TGTGCCAGCAGTGTGGGTACCTTGGGCAATCAGCCCCAGCATTTT. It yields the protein CASSVGTLGNQPQHF.

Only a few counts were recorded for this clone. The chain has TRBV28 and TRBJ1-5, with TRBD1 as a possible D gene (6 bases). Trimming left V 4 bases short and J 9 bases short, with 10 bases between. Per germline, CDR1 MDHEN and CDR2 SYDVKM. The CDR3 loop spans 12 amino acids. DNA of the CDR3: TGTGCCAGCAGTTCGGGGGCCCGGCCCCAGCATTTT. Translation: CASSSGARPQHF.

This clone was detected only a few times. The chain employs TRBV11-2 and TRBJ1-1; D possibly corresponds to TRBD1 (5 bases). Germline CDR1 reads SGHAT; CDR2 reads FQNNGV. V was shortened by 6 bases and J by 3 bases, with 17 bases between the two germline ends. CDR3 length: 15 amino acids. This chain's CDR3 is CASSRSTDGDTEAFF. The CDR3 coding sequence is TGTGCCAGCAGTAGATCGACAGACGGGGACACTGAAGCTTTCTTT.

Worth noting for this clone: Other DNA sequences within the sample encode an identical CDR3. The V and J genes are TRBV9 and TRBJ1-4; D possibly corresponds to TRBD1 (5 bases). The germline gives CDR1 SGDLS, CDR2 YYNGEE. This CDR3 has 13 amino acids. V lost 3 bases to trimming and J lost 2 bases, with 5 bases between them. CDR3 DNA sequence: TGTGCCAGCAGCGGGGGGACTAATGAAAAACTGTTTTTT. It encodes CASSGGTNEKLFF.

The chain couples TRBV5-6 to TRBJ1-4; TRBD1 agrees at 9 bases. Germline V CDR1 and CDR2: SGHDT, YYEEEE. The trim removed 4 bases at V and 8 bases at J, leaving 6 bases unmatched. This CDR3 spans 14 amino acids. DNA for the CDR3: TGTGCCAGCAGCCTGGGACAGGGTGAAGAAAAACTGTTTTTT. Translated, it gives CASSLGQGEEKLFF.